This TCR beta chain was sequenced during a study of siplizumab effects on memory and regulatory T cells. Study findings and constraints: Siplizumab significantly brought down the alloreactive sequences that trace back to unstimulated CD4+ memory cells. Naive T cells were seemingly more diverse than memory cells, and major contributions to the alloresponse seemed to be made by them.

TCRdb keeps only in-frame clones here, not all; method: immunoSEQ multiplex PCR. The sample has 97,000 or so clones; 80% to 95% are singletons. Germline lookup yields CDR1 SNHLY and CDR2 FYNNEI. The V and J ends lost 4 bases and 5 bases respectively, with 11 bases between them. The CDR3 extends over 13 amino acids. A word on this clone: No antigen is known for it. Other DNA sequences in the same sample also yield this CDR3.

The specimen sequenced was CD4+ T cells sorted from blood. This chain joins TRBV2 and TRBJ1-1; weak D call: TRBD1 (5 bases). The TCR sequence derives from a human donor in good health. This chain's CDR3 is CASSVGRGTEAFF. The CDR3 DNA is TGTGCCAGCAGTGTGGGCCGGGGGACTGAAGCTTTCTTT.